The 25 T cell receptor beta chains in this list originate from one sample, sequenced in a study of T-cell reconstitution after alpha-beta-depleted transplantation in children. Preparation of the TCRbeta library involved a method that used unique molecular identifiers. MiXCR was run by TCRdb on the PCR reads, yielding one entry per CDR3 protein. The sample shows 500,000 or so distinct CDR3 sequences, roughly 10% of them seen only once. The sequences come from PBMCs, mostly from graft donor cells, collected 180 days after TCRalphabeta/CD19-depleted stem cell transplant. The receptors derive from a female patient under 10 years old who had a stem cell transplant for aplastic anemia, so the T cells may come from the graft donor.

This clonotype occurred many times. The DNA for the CDR3 is TGTGCCATCTTGGGTGGTTGCGGGAGTTCTCCGGCCGAGCAGTACGTC. Protein product: CAILGGCGSSPAEQYV. This sequence joins TRBV10-3 and TRBJ2-7, with 7 bases that match TRBD2. The germline CDR1 and CDR2 sequences are ENHRY and SYGVKD. The CDR3 has 16 residues. V was pared by 8 bases and J by 6 bases, with 19 bases of the junction left unmatched.

This clonotype has just a few counts. The V and J genes are TRBV29-1 and TRBJ2-2, with D maybe TRBD1 (7 bases). V gave up 4 bases and J gave up 3 bases, with 9 bases separating them. CDR1 SQVTM and CDR2 ANQGSEA come from the germline V gene. The CDR3 covers 13 residues. The chain's CDR3 is CSVVRGDTGELFF. The CDR3 DNA reads as TGCAGCGTTGTCAGGGGGGACACCGGGGAGCTGTTTTTT.

At least ten counts were recorded for this clonotype. The J gene is TRBJ2-5, the V gene TRBV29-1; TRBD2 might be the D (6 bases). The CDR3 spans 16 residues. The germline V gene has CDR1 SQVTM and CDR2 ANQGSEA. V was cut by 8 bases and J by 2 bases, with 24 bases left in between. The CDR3 loop is CSSSGTPGRGQETQYF. The CDR3 nucleotides read TGCAGCAGCTCGGGGACTCCGGGGCGGGGACAAGAGACCCAGTACTTC.

The V call is TRBV5-1, the J call TRBJ2-7; D is ambiguous. Germline CDR1 is SGHRS and CDR2 is YFSETQ. The CDR3 extends over 16 amino acids. Trimming shortened V by 4 bases and J by 3 bases, and 20 bases separated the two germline ends. This CDR3 is CASSLRAIPEGYEQYV. The CDR3 coding sequence is TGCGCCAGCAGCCTCCGGGCCATTCCCGAAGGCTACGAGCAGTACGTC.

The rearrangement joins TRBV29-1 to TRBJ1-5; TRBD1 aligns across 7 bases. V lost 6 bases to trimming and J lost 6 bases; unmatched junction nucleotides: 8. There are 13 residues in the CDR3. Germline V lookup: CDR1 SQVTM, CDR2 ANQGSEA. The CDR3 region is CSVSAGDSQPQHF. The CDR3, as DNA: TGCAGCGTATCCGCGGGGGACAGTCAGCCCCAGCATTTT. The complete variable domain, with remaining parts taken from reference TRBV29-1 and TRBJ1-5, reads SAVISQKPSRDICQRGTSLTIQCQVDSQVTMMFWYRQQPGQSLTLIATANQGSEATYESGFVIDKFPISRPNLTFSTLTVSNMSPEDSSIYLCSVSAGDSQPQHFGDGTRLSIL.

The rearrangement uses TRBV9 and TRBJ1-2; D may be TRBD1 (5 bases). In germline, CDR1 is SGDLS, CDR2 YYNGEE. There are 18 residues in the CDR3. Trimming took 4 bases from V and 2 from J, leaving 24 bases between them. Here the CDR3 reads CASSRSPHDRGGNYGYTF. CDR3 coding DNA: TGTGCCAGCAGCCGAAGCCCCCATGACAGAGGCGGCAACTATGGCTACACCTTC.

CDR3 region: CSARATGGLSGALYEQYF. The CDR3 coding sequence is TGCAGTGCGAGGGCGACAGGGGGCCTATCCGGAGCGCTCTACGAGCAGTACTTC. The V call is TRBV20-1, the J call TRBJ2-7; TRBD1 aligns across 10 bases. Trimming removed 6 bases from V and 3 bases from J; junction bases left unmatched: 20. The CDR3 length is 18 residues. Looked up from germline, CDR1 is DFQATT and CDR2 is SNEGSKA (reference sequence).

This clonotype was counted at least ten times. The chain combines TRBV7-2 with TRBJ2-7; 13 nucleotides agree with TRBD2. Germline values: CDR1 SGHTA, CDR2 FQGNSA. The CDR3 spans 14 residues. The V gene end was trimmed by 4 bases and the J gene end by 4 bases; junction bases not matched to a gene: 1. CDR3 in amino acids: CASSWGLAGYEQYV. DNA of the CDR3: TGTGCCAGCAGCTGGGGACTAGCGGGATACGAGCAGTACGTC.

V usage is TRBV5-6 and J usage is TRBJ2-7; 9 bases line up with TRBD2. Germline values: CDR1 SGHDT, CDR2 YYEEEE. The junction had 5 bases not matched to a gene; V was cut back by 4 bases and J by 0 bases. The CDR3 loop spans 15 amino acids. CDR3 DNA: TGTGCCAGCAGCCCACGACTAGCGGCCTCCTACGAGCAGTACGTC. As protein: CASSPRLAASYEQYV.

This clonotype was seen a few times. This chain uses TRBV7-3 with TRBJ2-2; 10 positions agree with TRBD2. The CDR3 covers 16 residues. Germline V CDR1 and CDR2: SGHTA, FQGTGA. V gave up 4 bases and J gave up 0 bases; unmatched junction bases: 2. The DNA of the CDR3 is TGTGCCAGCAGCTCTAGCGGGGGATCGAACACCGGGGAGCTGTTTTTT. As protein: CASSSSGGSNTGELFF.

The chain has TRBV28 and TRBJ2-1; 8 bases are shared with TRBD2. The germline V gene has CDR1 MDHEN and CDR2 SYDVKM. The CDR3 length is 13 residues. With V trimmed by 6 bases and J by 10 bases, 8 bases remained unmatched. The CDR3 region is CASRVIVAGEQFF. The CDR3 DNA is TGTGCCAGCAGAGTAATCGTAGCGGGGGAGCAGTTCTTC.

This clonotype showed up many times. The V gene is TRBV28, the J gene TRBJ2-4; TRBD1 matches 8 bases. The CDR3 spans 16 residues. V trimming: 4 bases; J trimming: 1 base; junction bases outside the gene matches: 6. Germline assignment: CDR1 MDHEN and CDR2 SYDVKM. CDR3 nucleotide sequence: TGTGCCAGCAGTTCTAGACAGGGGTATGCCAAAAACATTCAGTACTTC. It codes for CASSSRQGYAKNIQYF.

The rearrangement uses TRBV11-2 and TRBJ1-4; 9 bases fit TRBD1. Germline CDR1 reads SGHAT; CDR2 reads FQNNGV. The junction had 7 bases not matched to a gene; V was cut back by 5 bases and J by 6 bases. The CDR3 contains 15 residues. The CDR3 region has the DNA TGTGCCAGCAGCCCGAGACGGACAGGGGATGAAAAACTGTTTTTT. This codes for CASSPRRTGDEKLFF.

This clonotype was detected many times. The chain has TRBV7-9 and TRBJ2-5; 9 nucleotides line up with TRBD2. The CDR3 runs to 15 residues. V lost 4 bases to trimming and J lost 4 bases; unmatched junction nucleotides: 7. Per the germline V gene, CDR1 is SEHNR and CDR2 is FQNEAQ (reference sequence). The CDR3 is CASSSGTSLGETQYF. DNA for the CDR3: TGTGCCAGCAGCTCCGGGACTAGCCTCGGAGAGACCCAGTACTTC.

This chain links TRBV9 with TRBJ2-6; 7 bases match TRBD1. J lost 0 bases, V lost 3 bases, and 12 bases had no gene match. The germline gives CDR1 SGDLS, CDR2 YYNGEE. The CDR3 spans 19 residues. The CDR3 loop reads CASSANHGQDGSGANVLTF. CDR3 bases: TGTGCCAGCAGCGCCAACCACGGACAGGACGGCTCTGGGGCCAACGTCCTGACTTTC.

V usage is TRBV14 and J usage is TRBJ2-2; D could derive from TRBD1 or TRBD2 (5 bases each). The CDR3 sequence is 16 residues long. Germline values: CDR1 SGHDN, CDR2 FVKESK. The V end lost 0 bases, the J end lost 5 bases, and 13 bases lay between the germline ends. The CDR3, as DNA: TGTGCCAGCAGCCAAGAACAGGACTTCTGGACCGGGGAGCTGTTTTTT. Amino acid sequence: CASSQEQDFWTGELFF.

The V call is TRBV20-1, the J call TRBJ2-5; maybe TRBD1 (6 bases). This CDR3 contains 17 residues. V dropped 4 bases and J dropped 5 bases, with 26 bases sitting between them. CDR1 is DFQATT and CDR2 is SNEGSKA in the germline V gene (reference sequence). The DNA for the CDR3 is TGCAGTGCTACCGGGGCCCGCATTCCCAGGGGAAGTGAGACCCAGTACTTC. Translation: CSATGARIPRGSETQYF.

The genes are TRBV18 and TRBJ2-1; D is undetermined. Germline CDR1 reads KGHSH; CDR2 reads LQKENI. This CDR3 is built from 14 residues. Trimming stripped 3 bases from V and 4 bases from J, with 10 bases between. The CDR3 bases are TGTGCCAGCTCACCGGTCCCGGCGTACAATGAGCAGTTCTTC. Translated: CASSPVPAYNEQFF. Together with reference TRBV18 and TRBJ2-1, the CDR3 gives the full variable domain: NAGVMQNPRHLVRRRGQEARLRCSPMKGHSHVYWYRQLPEEGLKFMVYLQKENIIDESGMPKERFSAEFPKEGPSILRIQQVVRGDSAAYFCASSPVPAYNEQFFGPGTRLTVL.

This clonotype was counted ten times or more. The chain is built from TRBV20-1 and TRBJ2-7, with a weak D call TRBD1 (6 bases). CDR3 length: 13 amino acids. Germline V gene data show CDR1 as DFQATT and CDR2 as SNEGSKA (reference sequence). The V end was cut by 0 bases, the J end by 4 bases, with 10 bases between. CDR3 DNA sequence: TGCAGTGCTAGAGATACAGGGACGTACGAGCAGTACGTC. Translated, it gives CSARDTGTYEQYV.

This clonotype showed up just a few times. The genes are TRBV4-3 and TRBJ2-1; the D gene is possibly TRBD2 (5 bases). The CDR3 has 16 residues. Germline CDR1 and CDR2: LGHNA and YSLEER. Trimming stripped 0 bases from V and 8 bases from J, with 17 bases between. CDR3: CASSQDIWTLPYEQFF. CDR3 nucleotides: TGCGCCAGCAGCCAAGATATCTGGACTCTGCCTTATGAGCAGTTCTTC.

This clonotype showed up many times. This chain uses TRBV5-1 with TRBJ2-5, with a possible D match to TRBD2 (5 bases). This CDR3 has 15 residues. Trimming cost V 0 bases and J 1 base, with 10 bases left between them. CDR1 is SGHRS, CDR2 YFSETQ, per germline. The CDR3 spells CASSLVGLAQETQYF. The DNA for the CDR3 is TGCGCCAGCAGCTTGGTAGGGCTAGCCCAAGAGACCCAGTACTTC.

In its sample, this clonotype was seen many times. CDR3 protein: CASSSTNDRGFQYF. The CDR3 coding sequence is TGTGCCAGCAGTTCTACTAACGACAGGGGGTTTCAGTACTTC. The V and J genes are TRBV7-9 and TRBJ2-4; 9 bases are a match to TRBD1. CDR1 is SEHNR, CDR2 FQNEAQ, per germline (reference sequence). The trim removed 6 bases at V and 11 bases at J, leaving 11 bases unmatched. This CDR3 has 14 residues.

This chain links TRBV28 with TRBJ2-7; the D is unclear. The CDR3 is 16 amino acids. Trimming shortened V by 3 bases and J by 4 bases, and 19 bases separated the two germline ends. Germline values: CDR1 MDHEN, CDR2 SYDVKM. The CDR3 region has the DNA TGTGCCAGCAGTTTCTCCACGGCGCGAGTCGATTACGAGCAGTACTTC. Protein: CASSFSTARVDYEQYF.

The chain carries TRBV6-5 and TRBJ1-5; tentative D call: TRBD1 (6 bases). CDR3 size: 16 residues. V was shortened by 0 bases and J by 2 bases, with 11 bases between the two germline ends. Germline values: CDR1 MNHEY, CDR2 SVGAGI. CDR3 amino acids: CASSYSRGTGNQPQHF. The CDR3 DNA reads TGTGCCAGCAGTTACTCGAGGGGGACCGGCAATCAGCCCCAGCATTTT.

The J gene is TRBJ2-7, the V gene TRBV30; the D gene is possibly TRBD2 (6 bases). V was cut by 0 bases and J by 0 bases, with 15 bases left in between. There are 16 residues in the CDR3. Germline V gene lookup returns CDR1 GTSNPN and CDR2 SVGIG (reference sequence). CDR3 sequence: CAWSVQGGWSSYEQYF. The CDR3 DNA reads as TGTGCCTGGAGTGTACAAGGAGGGTGGAGCTCCTACGAGCAGTACTTC.